This entry concerns a single TCR beta chain. This sample is drawn from a study of blood T cell repertoires in COVID-19. The CDR3 sequence is 15 residues long. Libraries were prepared by immunoSEQ multiplex PCR; TCRdb keeps only in-frame clonotypes and omits some of them. The table lists about 170,000 clones, around 82% of them singletons. Material for sequencing was peripheral blood. This clonotype was obtained from a woman aged 80 or over with acute or convalescent COVID-19. The V gene is TRBV21-1, the J gene TRBJ1-1; the D call in the table, TRBD1, was not verified against the DNA. TRBV21-1 is shown as a pseudogene. CDR3 residues: CASSKTGTGNTEAFF. In DNA, the CDR3 is TGTGCCAGCAGCAAAACCGGGACAGGGAACACTGAAGCTTTCTTT.